The present T cell receptor beta chain was sequenced within a study of cytomegalovirus exposure and HLA in healthy donors. Study results and limitations: It was reportedly the case that the classifier diagnosed cytomegalovirus status with high specificity and sensitivity. Clonal expansion was found to be greater in HLA-associated TCR beta chains than in equally common others in a later analysis. Productive status was seen about 87% or about 30% of the time for most TCR beta V segments in an earlier analysis.

As concerns this clone: Its antigen is as yet unknown.

The PCR employed 60 Vbeta primers together with 13 Jbeta primers. Original handling: Approximately 12 million of about 88 million unique TCR beta chains were shared, per a later count. Repertoires were generated with immunoSEQ multiplex PCR, while TCRdb's copy carries only in-frame clones and drops some. From that table come the V and J calls and clone size; the DNA was used to work out D and trimming. The sample lists about 70,000 clones; just under 70% were seen once. The germline V and J ends were trimmed by 2 bases and 3 bases, with 8 bases remaining between them. This CDR3 is built from 13 residues. Germline V CDR1 and CDR2: MNHEY, SVGAGI.

V and J are TRBV6-5 and TRBJ2-7, with a weak D call TRBD1 (5 bases). The TCR was taken from a woman in her twenties or thirties in good health and CMV-seronegative. Sequencing was performed on PBMCs. In nucleotides, the CDR3 is TGTGCCAGCAGTTACGGGGCAGGCTACGAGCAGTACTTC. Residues: CASSYGAGYEQYF.